The sequence of this T cell receptor beta chain was determined in a study of cytomegalovirus exposure and HLA in healthy donors. Unmatched junction bases numbered 2, after V lost 2 bases and J lost 2 bases. The CDR3 contains 15 residues. CDR1 and CDR2 from the germline V gene are MRHNA and SNTAGT. It was with 60 Vbeta and 13 Jbeta primers that the PCR ran. Sequencing was performed with immunoSEQ multiplex PCR; in TCRdb, only in-frame clones are kept and a portion is missing. Among 95,000 to 150,000 clones, about 80% were seen once, and the ten largest hold about 9.2%. The donors (healthy individuals) were bone marrow donors.

This TCR was sampled from a man aged 30 to 39 in good health and CMV-seropositive. Sample: PBMCs. V and J are TRBV6-4 and TRBJ2-3; 9 nucleotides agree with TRBD2. CDR3 coding DNA: TGTGCCAGCAGTGACGGCGGGGGGGCCACAGATACGCAGTATTTT. It translates to CASSDGGGATDTQYF.